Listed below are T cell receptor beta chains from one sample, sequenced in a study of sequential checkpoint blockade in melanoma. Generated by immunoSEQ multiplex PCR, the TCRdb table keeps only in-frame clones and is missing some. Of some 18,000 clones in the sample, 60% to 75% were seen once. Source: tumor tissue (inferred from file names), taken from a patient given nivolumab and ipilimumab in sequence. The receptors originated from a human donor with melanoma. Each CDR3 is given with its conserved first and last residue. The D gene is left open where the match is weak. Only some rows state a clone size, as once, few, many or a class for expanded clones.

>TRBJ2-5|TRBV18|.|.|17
TGTGCCAGCTCACCACCTACAGGGACGGCGGGTAGAGAGACCCAGTACTTC
CASSPPTGTAGRETQYF
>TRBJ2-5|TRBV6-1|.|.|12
TGTGCCAGCAGTGAAGTAAGAGAGACCCAGTACTTC
CASSEVRETQYF
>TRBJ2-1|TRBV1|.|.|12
TGCGCCAGCAGCCAACTCCAAGGGGAGCAGTTCTTC
CASSQLQGEQFF
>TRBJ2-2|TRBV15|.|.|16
TGTGCCACCAGCAGAGGACAGGGAGGGAACACCGGGGAGCTGTTTTTT
CATSRGQGGNTGELFF
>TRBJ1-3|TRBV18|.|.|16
TGTGCCAGCTCACCAGAATACGCCTTGTTCGGGAACACCATATATTTT
CASSPEYALFGNTIYF
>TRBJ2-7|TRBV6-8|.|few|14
TGTGCCAGCAGTTACAGGCAGGACTCCTACGAGCAGTACTTC
CASSYRQDSYEQYF
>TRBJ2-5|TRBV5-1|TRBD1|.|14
TGCGCCAGCAGCTTGATGACAGGGGAAGAGACCCAGTACTTC
CASSLMTGEETQYF
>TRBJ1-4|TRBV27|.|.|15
TGTGCCAGCAGTCGGGGGACGGTTATAAATGAAAAACTGTTTTTT
CASSRGTVINEKLFF
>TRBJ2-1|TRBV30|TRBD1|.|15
TGTGCCAGTAAAGGACAGGGAAGCTCCTACAATGAGCAGTTCTTC
CASKGQGSSYNEQFF
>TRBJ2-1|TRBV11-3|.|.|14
TGTGCCAGCAGCTTGGTAGTAGCTGGGAATGAGCAGTTCTTC
CASSLVVAGNEQFF
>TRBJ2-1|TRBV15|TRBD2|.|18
TGTGCCACCAGCAGAGGACTAGCGGGAGGAGTCGGATTTGGTGAGCAGTTCTTC
CATSRGLAGGVGFGEQFF
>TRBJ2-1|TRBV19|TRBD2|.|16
TGTGCCAGTAGTATAGCCCCTAGCGGGATGGGTAATGAGCAGTTCTTC
CASSIAPSGMGNEQFF
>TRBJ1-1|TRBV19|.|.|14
TGTGCCAGTATCCACAGGGAAATGAACACTGAAGCTTTCTTT
CASIHREMNTEAFF
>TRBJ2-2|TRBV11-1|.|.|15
TGTGCCAGCAGCTTAGTTTCGGGAAGAACCGGGGAGCTGTTTTTT
CASSLVSGRTGELFF
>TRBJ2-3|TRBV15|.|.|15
TGTGCCACCAGCAGCGACAGTCGGAGGACAGATACGCAGTATTTT
CATSSDSRRTDTQYF
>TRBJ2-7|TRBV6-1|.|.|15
TGTGCCAGCAGTGAAGCTTTAGGACGCTCCTACGAGCAGTACTTC
CASSEALGRSYEQYF
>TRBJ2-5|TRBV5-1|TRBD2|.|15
TGCGCCAGCAGCCGTTCTGGAGCGGGAGGAGAGACCCAGTACTTC
CASSRSGAGGETQYF